What follows are 27 T cell receptor beta chains derived from one specimen sequenced in a study of shared clonotypes between healthy human individuals. TCRdb's table, derived via immunoSEQ multiplex PCR, lists solely in-frame clones and lacks some. This repertoire shows some 1.5 million clones, roughly 98% found once; its top ten account for approximately 0.44%. What was sequenced was naive CD4+ T cells sorted from blood. Subset specified: CD45RA+ positively selected. These receptors were obtained from a man aged 30-40 years in good health.

The rearrangement joins TRBV6-1 to TRBJ1-5, with D unresolved. This CDR3 contains 12 residues. The V and J ends lost 4 bases and 4 bases respectively, with 5 bases between them. Germline lookup yields CDR1 MNHNS and CDR2 SASEGT. The CDR3 DNA follows: TGTGCCAGCAGTGGAGGGAATCAGCCCCAGCATTTT. Translated: CASSGGNQPQHF.

The chain combines TRBV19 with TRBJ1-5; tentatively, D is TRBD1 (6 bases). Germline lookup yields CDR1 LNHDA and CDR2 SQIVND (reference sequence). This CDR3 region has 17 residues. Trimming stripped 5 bases from V and 4 bases from J, with 21 bases between. The CDR3 DNA sequence: TGTGCCAGTAGTTTCTCAGCGGGGGCTATAGCAAATCAGCCCCAGCATTTT. Amino acids: CASSFSAGAIANQPQHF.

The chain uses TRBV25-1 and TRBJ1-3; a possible D gene is TRBD1 (6 bases). Looked up from germline, CDR1 is MGHDK and CDR2 is SYGVNS. The V and J ends lost 5 bases and 4 bases respectively, with 12 bases between them. CDR3 length equals 14 residues. The CDR3 is CASSQGPGGNTIYF. Written as DNA, the CDR3 is TGTGCCAGCAGTCAGGGGCCAGGGGGAAACACCATATATTTT.

The rearrangement joins TRBV11-3 to TRBJ2-1; possibly TRBD2 for D (6 bases). The length of the CDR3 is 17 residues. V gave up 5 bases and J gave up 5 bases, with 22 bases separating them. The germline V gene has CDR1 SGHNT and CDR2 YENEEA. CDR3 nucleotides: TGTGCCAGCAGCATTAGGGGCTGGGGAGGACTTGACAATGAGCAGTTCTTC. This gives the protein CASSIRGWGGLDNEQFF.

This clone was seen a single time. The V gene is TRBV5-1, the J gene TRBJ2-4, with 8 bases lining up with TRBD2. This CDR3 contains 17 residues. Losses at the gene ends were 0 bases for V and 0 bases for J; bases not matched to a gene: 5. Germline assignment: CDR1 SGHRS and CDR2 YFSETQ. CDR3 coding DNA: TGCGCCAGCAGCTTGGCCCGGGAGGGGGTAGCCAAAAACATTCAGTACTTC. Amino acids: CASSLAREGVAKNIQYF. Full variable domain (missing parts from reference TRBV5-1 and TRBJ2-4): KAGVTQTPRYLIKTRGQQVTLSCSPISGHRSVSWYQQTPGQGLQFLFEYFSETQRNKGNFPGRFSGRQFSNSRSEMNVSTLELGDSALYLCASSLAREGVAKNIQYFGAGTRLSVL.

V gene TRBV28 combines with J gene TRBJ1-4, with 8 bases matching TRBD1. The CDR3 loop spans 15 amino acids. CDR1 and CDR2 (germline): MDHEN, SYDVKM. The trim removed 6 bases at V and 7 bases at J, leaving 10 bases unmatched. The CDR3 DNA reads as TGTGCCAGCAGCCCAGGGGACAGGCTAGGTGAAAAACTGTTTTTT. As protein: CASSPGDRLGEKLFF.

On this clone itself: Additional DNA sequences in this sample encode the identical CDR3. The V and J genes are TRBV18 and TRBJ1-4, with TRBD1 identical over 8 bases. CDR1 and CDR2 from the germline V gene are KGHSH and LQKENI. J lost 8 bases, V lost 3 bases, and 2 bases had no gene match. The CDR3 is made up of 13 amino acids. The CDR3 bases are TGTGCCAGCTCACCGGACAGGGTCGAAAAACTGTTTTTT. It translates to CASSPDRVEKLFF. Supplemented by reference TRBV18 and TRBJ1-4, the full variable domain reads NAGVMQNPRHLVRRRGQEARLRCSPMKGHSHVYWYRQLPEEGLKFMVYLQKENIIDESGMPKERFSAEFPKEGPSILRIQQVVRGDSAAYFCASSPDRVEKLFFGSGTQLSVL.

In DNA, the CDR3 is TGTGCTAGTGGTTTGGTACTGGGTAGGACGACACACACAGATACGCAGTATTTT. Amino acids: CASGLVLGRTTHTDTQYF. This chain uses TRBV12-5 with TRBJ2-3; D is unclear. CDR3 length equals 18 residues. From germline, CDR1 is LGHNT and CDR2 FRNRAP. V was trimmed by 0 bases and J by 2 bases, leaving 18 bases between them.

The V gene is TRBV7-2, the J gene TRBJ1-4; 11 nucleotides match TRBD1. This CDR3 has 16 residues. V lost 3 bases, J lost 8 bases, and 8 bases stayed unmatched. Germline lookup yields CDR1 SGHTA and CDR2 FQGNSA. CDR3: CASSLVGTGGYEKLFF. DNA of the CDR3: TGTGCCAGCAGCTTGGTAGGGACAGGGGGTTACGAAAAACTGTTTTTT.

The chain uses TRBV30 and TRBJ2-7; the D gene is possibly TRBD2 (5 bases). The CDR3 length is 13 residues. Germline lookup yields CDR1 GTSNPN and CDR2 SVGIG (reference sequence). V was shortened by 1 base and J by 7 bases, with 14 bases between the two germline ends. The DNA of the CDR3 is TGTGCCTGGAGTGGAAGTTTATCGGGGGAGCAGTACTTC. Amino acid sequence: CAWSGSLSGEQYF.

The chain joins TRBV7-9 to TRBJ2-5; 11 positions agree with TRBD2. The V gene end was trimmed by 2 bases and the J gene end by 2 bases; junction bases not matched to a gene: 4. Germline values: CDR1 SEHNR, CDR2 FQNEAQ (reference sequence). The CDR3 contains 16 residues. The CDR3: CASSLLLAGAQETQYF. The CDR3 region has the DNA TGTGCCAGCAGCTTATTACTAGCGGGAGCACAAGAGACCCAGTACTTC.

The chain recombines TRBV7-9 with TRBJ2-3; D is unresolved. This CDR3 has 15 amino acids. Germline CDR1 is SEHNR and CDR2 is FQNEAQ (reference sequence). V was shortened by 4 bases and J by 6 bases, with 17 bases between the two germline ends. CDR3 coding DNA: TGTGCCAGCAGCTCCCTGATTAGACGGGCGGATACGCAGTATTTT. Translated: CASSSLIRRADTQYF.

This clone was recorded only once. The V gene is TRBV30, the J gene TRBJ1-3, with D perhaps matching TRBD1 (6 bases). V lost 0 bases, J lost 2 bases, and 14 bases lay in between. The CDR3 runs to 16 residues. Germline V lookup: CDR1 GTSNPN, CDR2 SVGIG (reference sequence). CDR3 nucleotides: TGTGCCTGGAGTGTCTCTCTCAGGGGAGCTGGAAACACCATATATTTT. Residues: CAWSVSLRGAGNTIYF.

The chain is built from TRBV28 and TRBJ2-1; D is ambiguous. Trimming took off 1 base at V and 6 bases at J, with 10 bases between the two ends. The germline CDR1 and CDR2 sequences are MDHEN and SYDVKM. The CDR3 has 14 residues. CDR3 region: CASSLSAGRNEQFF. CDR3 sequence (DNA): TGTGCCAGCAGTTTATCAGCAGGTCGCAATGAGCAGTTCTTC. The variable domain in full, with the rest retrieved from reference TRBV28 and TRBJ2-1, is DVKVTQSSRYLVKRTGEKVFLECVQDMDHENMFWYRQDPGLGLRLIYFSYDVKMKEKGDIPEGYSVSREKKERFSLILESASTNQTSMYLCASSLSAGRNEQFFGPGTRLTVL.

In its sample, this clone was seen once. This sequence joins TRBV14 and TRBJ2-2; TRBD1 agrees at 8 bases. This CDR3 comprises 18 residues. V lost 0 bases to trimming and J lost 1 base; unmatched junction nucleotides: 7. The germline V gene encodes CDR1 SGHDN and CDR2 FVKESK. This chain's CDR3 is CASSQETHRGWNTGELFF. As DNA, the CDR3 is TGTGCCAGCAGCCAAGAAACCCACAGGGGGTGGAACACCGGGGAGCTGTTTTTT.

The J gene is TRBJ2-1, the V gene TRBV5-1; D unclear. Trimming removed 5 bases at V and 2 bases at J, with 8 bases between. This CDR3 is built from 13 residues. Germline CDR1 is SGHRS and CDR2 is YFSETQ. The CDR3 loop reads CASRKDAYNEQFF. The CDR3 DNA follows: TGCGCCAGCAGAAAGGACGCCTACAATGAGCAGTTCTTC.

This clone came up once. This chain uses TRBV2 with TRBJ2-3, with 10 bases identical to TRBD1. Germline CDR1 reads SNHLY; CDR2 reads FYNNEI. CDR3 length equals 17 residues. Losses at the gene ends were 6 bases for V and 1 base for J; bases not matched to a gene: 10. CDR3 in DNA: TGTGCCAGCAGCGATCGACAGGGGGCTTTGGGCACAGATACGCAGTATTTT. Encoded protein: CASSDRQGALGTDTQYF.

This chain links TRBV5-1 with TRBJ2-1; TRBD2 aligns across 8 bases. Germline loops: CDR1 SGHRS, CDR2 YFSETQ. Trimming cost V 8 bases and J 7 bases; bases outside gene matches: 14. The length of the CDR3 is 15 residues. This CDR3 is CASFTGLGETNEQFF. CDR3 nucleotide sequence: TGCGCCAGTTTTACGGGACTAGGGGAAACTAATGAGCAGTTCTTC.

This chain joins TRBV5-5 and TRBJ2-2; the D is unclear. There are 14 residues in the CDR3. V lost 0 bases and J lost 1, with 4 bases in between. The germline gives CDR1 SGHKS, CDR2 YYEKEE (reference sequence). The CDR3 bases are TGTGCCAGCAGCTTGGACGGGAACACCGGGGAGCTGTTTTTT. This encodes CASSLDGNTGELFF. The full variable domain, with the rest looked up from reference TRBV5-5 and TRBJ2-2, is DAGVTQSPTHLIKTRGQQVTLRCSPISGHKSVSWYQQVLGQGPQFIFQYYEKEERGRGNFPDRFSARQFPNYSSELNVNALLLGDSALYLCASSLDGNTGELFFGEGSRLTVL.

This rearrangement joins TRBV9 to TRBJ1-1; unclear D gene. Per germline, CDR1 SGDLS and CDR2 YYNGEE. The ends were cut back, 0 bases at V and 6 bases at J, with 18 bases in the middle. There are 16 residues in the CDR3. CDR3 DNA sequence: TGTGCCAGCAGCGTAGCTGTAGGGCCAAGGGCCGCTGAAGCTTTCTTT. This codes for CASSVAVGPRAAEAFF.

Here the CDR3 DNA reads TGTGCCAGCAGTGATAGGGACCGTCTTGCGTATGGCTACACCTTC. It is translated as CASSDRDRLAYGYTF. The rearrangement joins TRBV2 to TRBJ1-2; D might be TRBD1 (5 bases). V shed 3 bases and J shed 5 bases, with 16 bases lying between them. Per the germline V gene, CDR1 is SNHLY and CDR2 is FYNNEI. This CDR3 spans 15 amino acids.

This chain joins TRBV27 and TRBJ2-5; D is unresolved. This CDR3 is built from 14 residues. Germline loops: CDR1 MNHEY, CDR2 SMNVEV (reference sequence). Between the trimmed V and J ends, which lost 2 bases and 5 bases, there was a span of 12 bases. CDR3 sequence: CASSLGPRRETQYF. The CDR3 DNA reads as TGTGCCAGCAGTTTAGGCCCGCGTAGGGAGACCCAGTACTTC.

The chain carries TRBV9 and TRBJ2-3; 7 bases fit TRBD2. Germline V gene data show CDR1 as SGDLS and CDR2 as YYNGEE. V lost 1 base to trimming and J lost 2 bases; unmatched junction nucleotides: 7. CDR3 length: 16 residues. CDR3 residues: CASSVLEGTTTDTQYF. CDR3 bases: TGTGCCAGCAGCGTACTGGAGGGGACTACCACAGATACGCAGTATTTT.

The chain uses TRBV28 and TRBJ2-7; D might be TRBD2 (5 bases). Trimming removed 8 bases from V and 4 bases from J, with 12 bases in between. Per the germline V gene, CDR1 is MDHEN and CDR2 is SYDVKM. This CDR3 has 12 residues. The chain's CDR3 is CASGSTMYEQYF. DNA of the CDR3: TGTGCCAGCGGGAGTACGATGTACGAGCAGTACTTC. The full variable domain, completed using reference TRBV28 and TRBJ2-7, is DVKVTQSSRYLVKRTGEKVFLECVQDMDHENMFWYRQDPGLGLRLIYFSYDVKMKEKGDIPEGYSVSREKKERFSLILESASTNQTSMYLCASGSTMYEQYFGPGTRLTVT.

The chain uses TRBV28 and TRBJ1-1; D unresolved. Germline V gene data show CDR1 as MDHEN and CDR2 as SYDVKM. V lost 3 bases, J lost 10 bases, and 15 bases lay in between. The CDR3 runs 13 residues. Here the CDR3 DNA reads TGTGCCAGCAGTTTTCGAGCTGGACCCCCAGCTTTCTTT. Amino acids: CASSFRAGPPAFF.

The genes are TRBV7-9 and TRBJ1-5; a weak D match, TRBD1 (5 bases). The CDR3 sequence is 12 residues long. V lost 6 bases and J lost 7, with 10 bases in between. Germline CDR1 reads SEHNR; CDR2 reads FQNEAQ (reference sequence). In DNA, the CDR3 is TGTGCCAGCAGTCAAACAGGACAGCCCCAGCATTTT. Translation: CASSQTGQPQHF.

The chain has TRBV5-1 and TRBJ2-7; 13 bases map to TRBD2. The V gene's germline CDR1 is SGHRS and CDR2 YFSETQ. V dropped 4 bases and J dropped 6; count of bases not matched to a gene: 4. The CDR3 covers 14 residues. The CDR3 protein is CASSVGTSGIEQYF. Written as DNA, the CDR3 is TGCGCCAGCAGCGTCGGGACTAGCGGGATCGAGCAGTACTTC. The whole variable domain, filled in from reference TRBV5-1 and TRBJ2-7, reads KAGVTQTPRYLIKTRGQQVTLSCSPISGHRSVSWYQQTPGQGLQFLFEYFSETQRNKGNFPGRFSGRQFSNSRSEMNVSTLELGDSALYLCASSVGTSGIEQYFGPGTRLTVT.